The clone carrying this T cell receptor beta chain is judged large. The antigen is undetermined. The library was designed around alpha chains, so this beta chain is a stray read whose abundance carries little weight. The ends lost 0 bases at V and 5 bases at J; junction bases unmatched: 2. Germline CDR1 reads SGHDT; CDR2 reads YYEEEE. This CDR3 has 15 residues. TCRdb re-called the 5' RACE reads with MiXCR, one entry per CDR3 protein. Of several thousand distinct CDR3 sequences detected, about 16% appear once; the ten largest clones hold under 25%. The data originate from a study of spatial heterogeneity in lung cancer. Study summary: More than eight raw reads, on average, carried each unique TCR and UMI combination. Findings and limits, study-wide: Expanded intratumoral alpha and beta TCR counts tracked tumor mutation counts.

Indicated time point: sample taken at primary tumor resection. This sequence was found in a female donor with early-stage non-small cell lung cancer. Sample: lung tumor tissue, taken at surgery. V gene TRBV5-6 combines with J gene TRBJ1-6, with 7 bases lining up with TRBD1. The DNA for the CDR3 is TGTGCCAGCAGCTTGGTGCAGGGGGATAATTCACCCCTCCACTTT. Amino acid sequence: CASSLVQGDNSPLHF.